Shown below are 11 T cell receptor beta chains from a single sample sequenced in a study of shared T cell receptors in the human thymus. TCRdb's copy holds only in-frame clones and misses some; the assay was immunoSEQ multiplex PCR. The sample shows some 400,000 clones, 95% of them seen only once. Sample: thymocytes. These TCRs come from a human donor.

This CDR3 reads CASSGHGAGGPSSYEQYF. CDR3 nucleotides: TGTGCCAGCAGTGGCCACGGAGCGGGAGGGCCCAGCTCCTACGAGCAGTACTTC. The rearrangement links TRBV27 to TRBJ2-7; the match to TRBD2 covers 10 bases. The trim removed 5 bases at V and 0 bases at J, leaving 13 bases unmatched. The CDR3 totals 18 residues. The germline V gene encodes CDR1 MNHEY and CDR2 SMNVEV (reference sequence).

The CDR3 nucleotides read TGTGCCAGCAGTCCCGGACAGGGTGGCGGGGAGCTGTTTTTT. Its translation is CASSPGQGGGELFF. This chain uses TRBV28 with TRBJ2-2; TRBD1 aligns across 8 bases. Germline V gene lookup returns CDR1 MDHEN and CDR2 SYDVKM. The ends lost 5 bases at V and 7 bases at J; junction bases unmatched: 6. This CDR3 region has 14 residues.

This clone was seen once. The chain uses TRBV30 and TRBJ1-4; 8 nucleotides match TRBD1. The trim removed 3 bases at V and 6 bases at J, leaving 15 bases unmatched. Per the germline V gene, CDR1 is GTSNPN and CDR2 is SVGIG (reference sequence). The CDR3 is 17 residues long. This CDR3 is CAWSDSRQGPFDEKLFF. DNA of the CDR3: TGTGCCTGGAGCGATTCCCGACAGGGGCCTTTCGATGAAAAACTGTTTTTT.

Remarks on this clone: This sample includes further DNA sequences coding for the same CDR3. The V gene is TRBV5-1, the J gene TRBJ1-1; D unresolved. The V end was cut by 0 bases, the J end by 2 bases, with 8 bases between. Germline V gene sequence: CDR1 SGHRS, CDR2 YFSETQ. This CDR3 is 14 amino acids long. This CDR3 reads CASSLEGGNTEAFF. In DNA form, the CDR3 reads TGCGCCAGCAGCTTGGAGGGTGGAAACACTGAAGCTTTCTTT.

The CDR3 loop reads CASFPDTRELFF. CDR3 coding DNA: TGTGCCAGCTTCCCCGACACGAGGGAGCTGTTTTTT. This chain connects TRBV5-5 to TRBJ2-2; D unresolved. There are 12 residues in the CDR3. Trimming shortened V by 7 bases and J by 9 bases, and 13 bases separated the two germline ends. From germline, CDR1 is SGHKS and CDR2 YYEKEE (reference sequence).

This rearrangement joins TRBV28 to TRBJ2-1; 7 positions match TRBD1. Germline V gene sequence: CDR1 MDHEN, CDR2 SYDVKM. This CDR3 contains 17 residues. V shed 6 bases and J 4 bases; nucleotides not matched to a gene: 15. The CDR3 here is CASRKSDRVIFYNEQFF. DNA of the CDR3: TGTGCCAGCAGGAAGTCCGACAGGGTCATATTTTACAATGAGCAGTTCTTC.

This CDR3 reads CASSFPSTGGALDGYTF. CDR3 bases: TGTGCCAGCAGTTTTCCCTCTACGGGGGGCGCTTTGGATGGCTACACCTTC. The V call is TRBV28, the J call TRBJ1-2; weak D call: TRBD1 (6 bases). Trimming took off 3 bases at V and 6 bases at J, with 23 bases between the two ends. The CDR3 is made up of 17 amino acids. Germline assignment: CDR1 MDHEN and CDR2 SYDVKM.

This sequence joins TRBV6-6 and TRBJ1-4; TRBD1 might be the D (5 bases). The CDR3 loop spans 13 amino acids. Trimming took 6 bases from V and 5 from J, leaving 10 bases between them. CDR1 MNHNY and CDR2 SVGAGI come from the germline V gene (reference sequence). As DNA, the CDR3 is TGTGCCAGCAGGGGCAGGGACAATGAAAAACTGTTTTTT. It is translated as CASRGRDNEKLFF.

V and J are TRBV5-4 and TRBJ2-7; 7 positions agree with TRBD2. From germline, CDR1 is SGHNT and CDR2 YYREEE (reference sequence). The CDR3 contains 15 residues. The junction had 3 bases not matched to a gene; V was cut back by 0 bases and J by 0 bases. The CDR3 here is CASSLEREDSYEQYF. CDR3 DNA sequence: TGTGCCAGCAGCTTGGAACGGGAGGACTCCTACGAGCAGTACTTC.

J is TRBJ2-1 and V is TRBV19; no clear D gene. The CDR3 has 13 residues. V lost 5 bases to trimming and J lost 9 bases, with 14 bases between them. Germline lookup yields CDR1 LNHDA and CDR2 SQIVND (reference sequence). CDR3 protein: CASSPAVYIEQFF. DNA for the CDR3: TGTGCCAGTAGTCCCGCGGTCTATATTGAGCAGTTCTTC.

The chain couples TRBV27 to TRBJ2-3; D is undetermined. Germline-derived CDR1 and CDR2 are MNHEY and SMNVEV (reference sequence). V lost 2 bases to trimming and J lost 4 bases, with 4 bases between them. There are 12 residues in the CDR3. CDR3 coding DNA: TGTGCCAGCAGTTTAAGGGCAGATACGCAGTATTTT. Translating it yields CASSLRADTQYF.